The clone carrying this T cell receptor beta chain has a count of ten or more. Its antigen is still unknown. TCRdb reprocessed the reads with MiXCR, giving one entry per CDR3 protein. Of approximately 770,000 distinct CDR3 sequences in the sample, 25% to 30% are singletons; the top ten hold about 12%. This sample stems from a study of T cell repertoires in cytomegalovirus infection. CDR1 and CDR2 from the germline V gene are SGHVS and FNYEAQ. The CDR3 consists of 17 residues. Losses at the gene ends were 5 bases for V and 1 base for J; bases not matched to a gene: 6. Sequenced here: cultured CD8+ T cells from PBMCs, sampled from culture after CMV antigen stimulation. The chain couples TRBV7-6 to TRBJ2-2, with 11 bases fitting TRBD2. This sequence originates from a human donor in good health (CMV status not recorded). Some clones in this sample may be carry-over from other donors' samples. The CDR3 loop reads CASSPALAGENTGELFF. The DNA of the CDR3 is TGTGCCAGCAGCCCTGCACTAGCGGGGGAGAACACCGGGGAGCTGTTTTTT.